One TCR beta chain is described in this entry. This record comes from a study of blood T cell repertoires in COVID-19. Study information: PBMCs, B-cell-depleted T cells, or T cells were the source of the cDNA or gDNA that made up the material.

Everyone who took part was 18 to 89 years old, and they came from 24 US areas. Per the germline V gene, CDR1 is MNHEY and CDR2 is SMNVEV (reference sequence). CDR3 length: 15 residues. V was clipped by 4 bases and J by 5 bases; unmatched bases: 5. Per the original methods: Estimates of nucleated cell counts were drawn from the amplification of reference gene primers. Here immunoSEQ multiplex PCR was the method, and the copy in TCRdb shows in-frame clones only, minus some. Clone size and V and J calls were adopted from that table, with D and trimming inferred from the DNA. The sample records about 130,000 clones, approximately 79% being singletons.

The TCR comes from a man in his forties with acute COVID-19. V usage is TRBV27 and J usage is TRBJ2-7; TRBD2 agrees at 13 bases. What was sequenced was PBMCs or T cells enriched from blood (not recorded which). The CDR3 DNA follows: TGTGCCAGCAGTTGGACTAGCGGGAGAGTACACGAGCAGTACTTC. Encoded protein: CASSWTSGRVHEQYF.